The next 20 T cell receptor beta chains were all read from a single sample in a study of tumor and adjacent non-tumor tissue in lung cancer (dated by TCRdb to the late 2010s). RNA was isolated from bulk unsorted tissue, and RNA quality was assessed with a NanoDrop ND-1000 and an Agilent 2100. The normal lung samples consisted of distant non-tumor tissue collected more than 3 cm from the tumor edge. Library prep was done by multiplex PCR. Sequencer: Illumina HiSeq 2500. TCRbeta libraries were built by three rounds of nested PCR using primers (Table S4), following protocols modified from ARM-PCR. TCRdb applied fastp at Q25 and MiXCR to the public reads, then kept only in-frame beta chains. Rows with one shared CDR3 protein collapse into an entry with the most common genes and DNA. The table for this sample lists 110,000 or so distinct CDR3 sequences; 62% of them were counted only once. The ten largest account for around 19% of the sample.

The sample was distant non-tumor lung tissue. These receptors all stem from a man aged 55 to 70 with non-small cell lung cancer.

Regarding this clonotype: An end of the junction differs from the germline gene, which may be a read error. V and J are TRBV2 and TRBJ1-5; tentatively, D is TRBD1 (6 bases). The CDR3 runs 15 residues. Germline CDR1 and CDR2: SNHLY and FYNNEI. The CDR3 is CANSEIQGSNQPQHF. Here the CDR3 DNA reads TGTGCCAACAGTGAAATCCAGGGGAGCAATCAGCCCCAGCATTTT.

This chain connects TRBV6-1 to TRBJ1-6; a weak D match, TRBD1 (6 bases). V was trimmed by 10 bases and J by 7 bases, leaving 23 bases between them. Per germline, CDR1 MNHNS and CDR2 SASEGT. The CDR3 is 16 residues long. The CDR3 coding sequence is TGTGCCAACAGGGAACGGGACTGGGGGAGCAATTCACCCCTCCACTTT. Amino acid sequence: CANRERDWGSNSPLHF.

Worth noting for this clonotype: Compared with germline, one end of the junction differs, possibly owing to a read error. V and J are TRBV4-3 and TRBJ2-3; tentatively, D is TRBD2 (6 bases). Germline values: CDR1 LGHNA, CDR2 YSLEER. There are 18 residues in the CDR3. CDR3: CASSQDRRDGSRTDTQYF. The CDR3 DNA reads TGCGCCAGCAGCCAAGATCGTCGAGACGGGAGTAGAACAGACACGCAGTATTTT.

CDR3 DNA sequence: TGCGCCAGTAGCATGGAGGGGGGCAGTCAGCCCCAGCATTTT. Its protein is CASSMEGGSQPQHF. V gene TRBV5-1 combines with J gene TRBJ1-5, with TRBD1 as a possible D gene (6 bases). The germline V gene has CDR1 SGHRS and CDR2 YFSETQ. Trimming pared 8 bases from V and 6 bases from J, leaving 18 bases between. CDR3 length equals 14 residues.

The V call is TRBV6-5, the J call TRBJ2-3, with 9 bases fitting TRBD2. The CDR3 runs to 15 residues. From germline, CDR1 is MNHEY and CDR2 SVGAGI. V trimming: 5 bases; J trimming: 5 bases; junction bases outside the gene matches: 8. CDR3 bases: TGTGCCAGCAGTCACGGTGGCGGGAGGGTAGATACGCAGTATTTT. It specifies CASSHGGGRVDTQYF.

Points on this clonotype: The conserved phenylalanine or tryptophan is not found at the CDR3 terminus, so this likely reflects a read error. The J gene is TRBJ2-7, the V gene TRBV30; a weak D match, TRBD1 (5 bases). V was clipped by 0 bases and J by 2 bases, with 14 bases between them. In germline, CDR1 is GTSNPN, CDR2 SVGIG (reference sequence). The CDR3 extends over 15 amino acids. For the CDR3, the DNA is TGTGCCTGGAGTGTAAATCAGGGATTTACCTACGAGCAGTACTTG. Translated, it gives CAWSVNQGFTYEQYL.

At least ten counts were recorded for this clonotype. The chain carries TRBV5-8 and TRBJ1-5; D remains ambiguous. The CDR3 is 15 residues long. V was cut by 1 base and J by 6 bases, with 14 bases left in between. From germline, CDR1 is SGHTS and CDR2 YDEGEE. The DNA for the CDR3 is TGTGCCAGCAGCTTGTCCCAGGTAACTCCTCAGCCCCAGCATTTT. The encoded protein is CASSLSQVTPQPQHF.

This clonotype was counted only a few times. Given a much more abundant clone one base away, this may be a read error. The chain combines TRBV12-5 with TRBJ2-2; 7 bases align to TRBD2. V dropped 4 bases and J dropped 0; count of bases not matched to a gene: 8. This CDR3 region has 17 residues. Germline V gene sequence: CDR1 LGHNT, CDR2 FRNRAP. The chain's CDR3 is CASGSTSRETNTGELFF. CDR3 DNA sequence: TGTGCTAGTGGTTCGACTAGCAGGGAAACGAACACCGGGGAGCTGTTTTTT.

Worth noting for this clonotype: One end of the junction varies from germline; a read error may be responsible. The chain is built from TRBV12-3 or TRBV12-4 and TRBJ1-5, with D hard to call. The CDR3 has 13 amino acids. The CDR3 DNA is TGTGTCAGCTTGCTGAAAGAAGATCAGCCCCAGCATTTT. Translation: CVSLLKEDQPQHF.

This clonotype was seen only once. The V gene is TRBV11-3, the J gene TRBJ2-5, with TRBD1 matching over 9 bases. The germline V gene has CDR1 SGHNT and CDR2 YENEEA. The J segment lost 4 bases and the V segment lost 2 bases, leaving 5 bases of the junction unmatched. This CDR3 has 15 residues. CDR3 bases: TGTGCCAGCAGCTTAAGTGCGGACAGGGGAGAGACCCAGTACTTC. Translated: CASSLSADRGETQYF.

The J gene is TRBJ2-1, the V gene TRBV29-1; the D gene is possibly TRBD1 (6 bases). The CDR3 length is 16 residues. Trimming removed 8 bases at V and 13 bases at J, with 33 bases between. Looked up from germline, CDR1 is SQVTM and CDR2 is ANQGSEA. The CDR3 nucleotides are TGCAGCACTAACGAGGCCACACAGGGTGGCATAGGTGAACAGTTCTTC. Its protein is CSTNEATQGGIGEQFF.

This clonotype was counted many times. The CDR3 DNA reads TGCAGTGCTATGACTAGCGGGAAAGAGACCCAGTACTTC. Protein: CSAMTSGKETQYF. The gene calls are TRBV20-1 and TRBJ2-5; 11 nucleotides align to TRBD2. The V gene's germline CDR1 is DFQATT and CDR2 SNEGSKA (reference sequence). V was pared by 4 bases and J by 3 bases, with 1 base of the junction left unmatched. The CDR3 consists of 13 residues.

J is TRBJ1-1 and V is TRBV7-9; 8 nucleotides match TRBD1. The CDR3 is 16 amino acids. V lost 5 bases and J lost 0; bases outside the gene matches: 8. Germline assignment: CDR1 SEHNR and CDR2 FQNEAQ (reference sequence). For the CDR3, the DNA is TGTGCCAGCAGCCCCCACCGGGACAGGCTGAACACTGAAGCTTTCTTT. Protein sequence: CASSPHRDRLNTEAFF.

To note about this clonotype: Germline is not matched at one junction end, which may reflect a read error. V usage is TRBV6-2 or TRBV6-3 and J usage is TRBJ2-2; 10 positions agree with TRBD1. Germline values: CDR1 MNHEY, CDR2 SVGEGT. This CDR3 has 13 residues. The CDR3 loop reads CSSRRQGARELFF. Written as DNA, the CDR3 is TGTTCCAGTAGACGACAGGGGGCCAGGGAGCTGTTTTTT.

A note on this clonotype: The junction shows a germline mismatch at one end, possibly a read error. V is TRBV29-1 and J is TRBJ1-1; weak D call: TRBD1 (5 bases). The CDR3 extends over 13 amino acids. Germline loops: CDR1 SQVTM, CDR2 ANQGSEA. CDR3 nucleotide sequence: TGCAGCGTCACAGGAACCATGAGCACTGAAGCTTCCTTT. Protein: CSVTGTMSTEASF.

Notes on this clonotype: A read error may produce the germline difference seen at one junction end. This chain links TRBV5-4 with TRBJ2-1, with D hard to call. Germline CDR1 is SGHNT and CDR2 is YYREEE (reference sequence). The CDR3 has 12 amino acids. This CDR3 is CASSLGNNDQFF. DNA for the CDR3: TGTGCCAGCAGCTTGGGTAACAATGACCAGTTCTTC.

This sequence joins TRBV6-4 and TRBJ2-2; 9 nucleotides match TRBD2. This CDR3 is 17 amino acids long. Germline lookup yields CDR1 MRHNA and CDR2 SNTAGT. J was trimmed by 1 base and V by 5 bases; bases with no gene match: 8. Here the CDR3 DNA reads TGTGCCAGCAGTAGGATTAGCGGGGGAATGAACACCGGGGAGCTGTTTTTT. The encoded protein is CASSRISGGMNTGELFF.

This clonotype has a count of ten or more. The rearrangement links TRBV6-1 to TRBJ1-5; D is undetermined. V lost 10 bases to trimming and J lost 1 base, with 11 bases between them. The CDR3 spans 13 residues. CDR1 and CDR2 from the germline V gene are MNHNS and SASEGT. In nucleotides, the CDR3 is TGTGCCACCCTTCGATCGAGCAATCAGCCCCAGCATTTT. Its protein product is CATLRSSNQPQHF.

The chain carries TRBV11-2 and TRBJ2-5; no definite D call. Trimming took 5 bases from V and 5 from J, leaving 9 bases between them. CDR1 is SGHAT and CDR2 is FQNNGV in the germline V gene. The CDR3 is made up of 12 amino acids. The CDR3 loop reads CASSPAGETQYF. The CDR3 nucleotides are TGTGCCAGCAGCCCCGCCGGGGAGACCCAGTACTTC.

This clonotype came up many times. J is TRBJ2-7 and V is TRBV20-1, with 7 bases aligning to TRBD1. This CDR3 contains 12 residues. The ends lost 6 bases at V and 0 bases at J; junction bases unmatched: 2. CDR1 is DFQATT, CDR2 SNEGSKA, per germline (reference sequence). CDR3 amino acids: CSARQGSYEQYF. In DNA form, the CDR3 reads TGCAGTGCCAGACAGGGCTCCTACGAGCAGTACTTC.